This T cell receptor (beta chain) was sequenced in a study of shared clonotypes between healthy human individuals. At a deep level, the assay was run. Assay: immunoSEQ multiplex PCR; the TCRdb copy retains only in-frame clones and omits some. Among roughly 96,000 clones listed, about 45% were seen once. There are 15 residues in the CDR3. Germline V CDR1 and CDR2: SGDLS, YYNGEE. Trimming cost V 0 bases and J 4 bases, with 13 bases left between them. This clonotype was sampled from a woman in her forties in good health. Some clones in this sample may be carry-over from other donors' samples. The sequenced sample was PBMCs. The rearrangement links TRBV9 to TRBJ2-5; D may be TRBD2 (5 bases). CDR3 bases: TGTGCCAGCAGCGTAGGGGCACTCCGGGGAGAGACCCAGTACTTC. This gives the protein CASSVGALRGETQYF.